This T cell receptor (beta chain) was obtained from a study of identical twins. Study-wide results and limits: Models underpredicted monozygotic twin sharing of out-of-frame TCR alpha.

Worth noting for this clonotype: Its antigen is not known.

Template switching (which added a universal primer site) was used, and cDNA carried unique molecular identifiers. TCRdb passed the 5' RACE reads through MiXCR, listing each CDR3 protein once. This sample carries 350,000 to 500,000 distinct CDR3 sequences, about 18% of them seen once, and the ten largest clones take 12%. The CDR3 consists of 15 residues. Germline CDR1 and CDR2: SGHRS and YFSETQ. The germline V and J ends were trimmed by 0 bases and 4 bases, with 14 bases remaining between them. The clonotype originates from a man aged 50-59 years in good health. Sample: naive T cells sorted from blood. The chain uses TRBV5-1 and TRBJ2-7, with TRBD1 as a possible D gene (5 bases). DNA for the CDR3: TGCGCCAGCAGCTTGGCCACAGGTCACGGGTACGAGCAGTACTTC. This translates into CASSLATGHGYEQYF.